The sequence of this T cell receptor beta chain was determined in a study of T cell responses to AZD1222 COVID-19 vaccine. Regarding the study as a whole: Nearly half of the spike-specific TCRs reportedly recognize variant regions that carry no mutations. Repertoire collection took place solely once the T cell response had peaked. Clonal diversity was possibly underestimated, and white British individuals and females predominated among donors.

V was trimmed by 4 bases and J by 1 base, leaving 7 bases between them. This CDR3 contains 13 residues. Germline CDR1 is SGHVS and CDR2 is FQNEAQ. Worth noting for this clone: What it binds is not known.

Only in-frame clones appear in the TCRdb table, and some are missing; sequencing was by immunoSEQ multiplex PCR. Among approximately 150,000 clones listed, roughly 92% were seen once. V and J are TRBV7-8 and TRBJ1-1, with a tentative D call TRBD1 (6 bases). The sample in question was peripheral blood, obtained 28 days after the second AZD1222 dose. The TCR originated in an adult who received the AZD1222 COVID-19 vaccine. The CDR3: CASSSTGNTEAFF. CDR3 nucleotides: TGTGCCAGCAGCTCGACAGGGAACACTGAAGCTTTCTTT.